This entry features one T cell receptor beta chain sequence. The data were produced by immunoSEQ multiplex PCR, yet TCRdb's version contains in-frame clones alone and is incomplete. The sample lists some 280,000 clones, around 91% occurring once. With 8 bases clipped from V and 1 base from J, the junction kept 1 base outside the gene matches. The CDR3 covers 13 residues. Germline V CDR1 and CDR2: MDHEN, SYDVKM. This sample was taken from a study of blood T cell repertoires in COVID-19. This chain connects TRBV28 to TRBJ1-4; TRBD1 matches at 7 bases. The receptor's source is a woman aged 55 to 70 with acute or convalescent COVID-19. The sample comprised peripheral blood. This CDR3 reads CASQGETNEKLFF. For the CDR3, the DNA is TGTGCCAGCCAGGGGGAAACTAATGAAAAACTGTTTTTT. Full variable domain (outside the CDR3, taken from reference TRBV28 and TRBJ1-4): DVKVTQSSRYLVKRTGEKVFLECVQDMDHENMFWYRQDPGLGLRLIYFSYDVKMKEKGDIPEGYSVSREKKERFSLILESASTNQTSMYLCASQGETNEKLFFGSGTQLSVL.